This T cell receptor (beta chain) was observed in a study of CD4 T cells in relation to SARS-CoV-2 and coronaviruses. The repertoire was sequenced with immunoSEQ multiplex PCR; TCRdb's copy has only in-frame clones and lacks some. The data hold 60,000 or so clones, with 94% observed a single time. Trimming took 11 bases from V and 2 from J, leaving 13 bases between them. The CDR3 is made up of 13 amino acids. Germline V CDR1 and CDR2: ENHRY, SYGVKD. Unexposed donor CD4+ T cells date from 2011-2018, before the COVID-19 pandemic. The sample consisted of naive CD4+ T cells from PBMCs. Subset reported: naive CD4+ T cells isolated by negative enrichment. The TCR comes from a human donor in good health. The V and J genes are TRBV10-3 and TRBJ2-1; no reliable D call. The CDR3 is CAVSQETYNEQFF. The CDR3 DNA reads TGTGCCGTTTCTCAGGAAACCTACAATGAGCAGTTCTTC.